This is a list of T cell receptor beta chains from one sample in a study of blood T cell repertoires in COVID-19. Generated by immunoSEQ multiplex PCR, the TCRdb table keeps only in-frame clones and is missing some. The sample holds more than 250,000 clones, approximately 84% seen once. Sequenced input: PBMCs or T cells enriched from blood (not recorded which). The receptors shown here come from a woman under 30 who had recovered from COVID-19. The CDR3 runs from the conserved cysteine through the conserved F or W. Fields, in order: J gene, V gene, clone size, CDR3 protein. Not all rows give a size; the values are once, few, many and, for expanded clones, a class.

j_call: TRBJ1-2
v_call: TRBV13
clone_size: .
cdr3_aa: CASSLLLKGDPYGYTF

j_call: TRBJ2-1
v_call: TRBV29-1
clone_size: .
cdr3_aa: CSTKVGLLAHDEQFF

j_call: TRBJ2-2
v_call: TRBV4-1
clone_size: .
cdr3_aa: CASSQVTADTGELFF

j_call: TRBJ1-1
v_call: TRBV28
clone_size: .
cdr3_aa: CASSLWTDTNTEAFF

j_call: TRBJ1-2
v_call: TRBV5-4
clone_size: .
cdr3_aa: CASSLRLGEGYGYTF

j_call: TRBJ1-4
v_call: TRBV5-6
clone_size: .
cdr3_aa: CASSLDRAEKLFF

j_call: TRBJ2-1
v_call: TRBV27
clone_size: .
cdr3_aa: CASSRQGTGLIWDEQFF

j_call: TRBJ2-2
v_call: TRBV4-1
clone_size: .
cdr3_aa: CASSQDMRQDKAGELFF

j_call: TRBJ1-1
v_call: TRBV5-1
clone_size: .
cdr3_aa: CASSGGMGGSEAFF

j_call: TRBJ1-5
v_call: TRBV6-1
clone_size: .
cdr3_aa: CASSEVDSNQPQHF

j_call: TRBJ1-2
v_call: TRBV11-2
clone_size: .
cdr3_aa: CASSLEDSYGYTF

j_call: TRBJ2-1
v_call: TRBV4-2
clone_size: .
cdr3_aa: CASSQDPQGVMNEQFF

j_call: TRBJ2-7
v_call: TRBV19
clone_size: .
cdr3_aa: CASSIWRTADPYEQYF

j_call: TRBJ2-1
v_call: TRBV18
clone_size: .
cdr3_aa: CASSPQRDPTSYNEQFF

j_call: TRBJ1-2
v_call: TRBV12-5
clone_size: few
cdr3_aa: CASGLPGQLYGYTF

j_call: TRBJ2-2
v_call: TRBV9
clone_size: .
cdr3_aa: CASSPRGQGAGELFF

j_call: TRBJ1-6
v_call: TRBV28
clone_size: .
cdr3_aa: CASSFRDRDNSPLHF

j_call: TRBJ2-7
v_call: TRBV28
clone_size: .
cdr3_aa: CASSPGLSYEQYF

j_call: TRBJ1-1
v_call: TRBV19
clone_size: .
cdr3_aa: CASRAQGASLTEAFF

j_call: TRBJ1-3
v_call: TRBV5-1
clone_size: .
cdr3_aa: CASSFYSGSGNTIYF

j_call: TRBJ1-3
v_call: TRBV3-1/TRBV3-2
clone_size: .
cdr3_aa: CASSSRNTIYF

j_call: TRBJ2-7
v_call: TRBV30
clone_size: .
cdr3_aa: CAWSAAAYEQYF

j_call: TRBJ1-3
v_call: TRBV7-8
clone_size: .
cdr3_aa: CASSLQTGGILGNTIYF

j_call: TRBJ2-7
v_call: TRBV27
clone_size: .
cdr3_aa: CASSLQGYEQYF

j_call: TRBJ1-4
v_call: TRBV13
clone_size: .
cdr3_aa: CASSFLGGRGLFF

j_call: TRBJ1-2
v_call: TRBV14
clone_size: .
cdr3_aa: CASSEGPGGYTF

j_call: TRBJ1-2
v_call: TRBV9
clone_size: once
cdr3_aa: CASSAQGSADYGYTF

j_call: TRBJ1-4
v_call: TRBV6-5
clone_size: .
cdr3_aa: CASSPGHSNEKLFF

j_call: TRBJ1-5
v_call: TRBV2
clone_size: .
cdr3_aa: CASSLTRDQPQHF

j_call: TRBJ1-1
v_call: TRBV25-1
clone_size: .
cdr3_aa: CASSVTRAVGTEAFF

j_call: TRBJ1-1
v_call: TRBV12-3/TRBV12-4
clone_size: .
cdr3_aa: CASSLTSESEAFF

j_call: TRBJ2-7
v_call: TRBV5-5
clone_size: .
cdr3_aa: CASSITGGISYEQYF

j_call: TRBJ1-6
v_call: TRBV19
clone_size: .
cdr3_aa: CASSISPGNSPLHF

j_call: TRBJ1-5
v_call: TRBV2
clone_size: .
cdr3_aa: CASSEDLGVGNQPQHF

j_call: TRBJ2-7
v_call: TRBV9
clone_size: .
cdr3_aa: CASSRSIYEQYF